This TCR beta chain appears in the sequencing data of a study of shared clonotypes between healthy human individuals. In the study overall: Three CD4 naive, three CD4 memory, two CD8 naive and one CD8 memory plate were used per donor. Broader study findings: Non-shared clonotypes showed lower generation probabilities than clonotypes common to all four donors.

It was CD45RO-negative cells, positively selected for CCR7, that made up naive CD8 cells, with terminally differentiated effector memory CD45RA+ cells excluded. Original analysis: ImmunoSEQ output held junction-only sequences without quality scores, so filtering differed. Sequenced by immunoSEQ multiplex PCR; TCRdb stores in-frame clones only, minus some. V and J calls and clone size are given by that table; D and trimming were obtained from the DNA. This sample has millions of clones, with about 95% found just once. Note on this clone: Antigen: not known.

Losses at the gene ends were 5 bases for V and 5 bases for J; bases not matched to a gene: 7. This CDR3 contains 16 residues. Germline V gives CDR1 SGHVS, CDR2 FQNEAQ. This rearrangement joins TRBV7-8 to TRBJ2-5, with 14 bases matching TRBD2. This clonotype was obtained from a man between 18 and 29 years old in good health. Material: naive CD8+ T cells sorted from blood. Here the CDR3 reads CASSPRLAGGVETQYF. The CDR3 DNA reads TGTGCCAGCAGCCCCAGACTAGCGGGGGGGGTTGAGACCCAGTACTTC. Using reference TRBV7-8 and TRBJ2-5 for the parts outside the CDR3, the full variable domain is GAGVSQSPRYKVAKRGQDVALRCDPISGHVSLFWYQQALGQGPEFLTYFQNEAQLDKSGLPSDRFFAERPEGSVSTLKIQRTQQEDSAVYLCASSPRLAGGVETQYFGPGTRLLVL.